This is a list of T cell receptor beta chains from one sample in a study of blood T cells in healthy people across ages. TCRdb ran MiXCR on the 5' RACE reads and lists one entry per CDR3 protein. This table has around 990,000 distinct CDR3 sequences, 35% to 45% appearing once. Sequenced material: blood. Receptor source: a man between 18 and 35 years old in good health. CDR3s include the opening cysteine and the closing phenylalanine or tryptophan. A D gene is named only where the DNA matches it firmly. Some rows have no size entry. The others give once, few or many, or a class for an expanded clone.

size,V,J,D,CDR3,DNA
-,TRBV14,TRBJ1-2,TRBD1,CASSQSTGNYGYTF,TGTGCCAGCAGCCAATCGACAGGGAACTATGGCTACACCTTC
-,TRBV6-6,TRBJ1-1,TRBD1,CASSSRTGKTEAFF,TGTGCCAGCAGCTCTAGGACAGGGAAAACTGAAGCTTTCTTT
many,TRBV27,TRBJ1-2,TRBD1,CASSRGQKNGYTF,TGTGCCAGCAGCCGGGGACAGAAGAATGGCTACACCTTC
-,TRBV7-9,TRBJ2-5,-,CASSSGGQEAQYF,TGTGCCAGCAGCTCTGGCGGCCAAGAGGCCCAGTACTTC
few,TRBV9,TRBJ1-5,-,CASASGFGQPQHF,TGTGCCAGCGCGTCCGGCTTCGGTCAGCCCCAGCATTTT
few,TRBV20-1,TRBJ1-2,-,CSARPPGDYGYTF,TGCAGTGCTCGACCCCCAGGGGACTATGGCTACACCTTC
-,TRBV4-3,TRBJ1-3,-,CASSQVLTGNSGNTIYF,TGCGCCAGCAGCCAAGTACTCACAGGGAACTCTGGAAACACCATATATTTT
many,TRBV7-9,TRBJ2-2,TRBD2,CASSLGGVNTGELFF,TGTGCCAGCAGCCTGGGGGGGGTGAACACCGGGGAGCTGTTTTTT
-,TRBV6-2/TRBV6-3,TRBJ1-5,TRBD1,CASSPGQGSLAQHF,TGTGCCAGCAGCCCGGGACAGGGGTCTTTGGCCCAGCATTTT
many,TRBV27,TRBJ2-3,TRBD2,CASNAGGRSTDTQYF,TGTGCCAGCAATGCGGGCGGGAGGAGCACAGATACGCAGTATTTT